This T cell receptor beta chain was captured by sequencing in a study of T cells in women clearing cervical HPV infection. Study-level information: Controls gave blood once infection was undetectable; cases at lesion identification. General observations from the study: CIN3+ cases had significantly higher TCR repertoire richness than controls, but evenness did not differ.

Sequencing was performed with immunoSEQ multiplex PCR; in TCRdb, only in-frame clones are kept and a portion is missing. Its table records around 20,000 clones. The germline V gene has CDR1 SGHDT and CDR2 YYEEEE. V shed 4 bases and J shed 1 base, with 12 bases lying between them. The CDR3 covers 15 residues. Points on this clone: The antigen is undetermined. Coverage ceases 3 residues before the CDR3 finishes, and the germline J gene fills in the end.

The sequence came from a woman aged 18 to 75 with a cervical HPV16 infection that either progressed to CIN3+ or cleared (not recorded which). The sequenced sample was blood buffy coat. The chain uses TRBV5-6 and TRBJ1-3; D possibly corresponds to TRBD1 (6 bases). The CDR3 is CASSHTGFSGNTIYF. The part of the CDR3 DNA that was read is TGTGCCAGCAGCCATACAGGGTTTTCTGGAAACACC.